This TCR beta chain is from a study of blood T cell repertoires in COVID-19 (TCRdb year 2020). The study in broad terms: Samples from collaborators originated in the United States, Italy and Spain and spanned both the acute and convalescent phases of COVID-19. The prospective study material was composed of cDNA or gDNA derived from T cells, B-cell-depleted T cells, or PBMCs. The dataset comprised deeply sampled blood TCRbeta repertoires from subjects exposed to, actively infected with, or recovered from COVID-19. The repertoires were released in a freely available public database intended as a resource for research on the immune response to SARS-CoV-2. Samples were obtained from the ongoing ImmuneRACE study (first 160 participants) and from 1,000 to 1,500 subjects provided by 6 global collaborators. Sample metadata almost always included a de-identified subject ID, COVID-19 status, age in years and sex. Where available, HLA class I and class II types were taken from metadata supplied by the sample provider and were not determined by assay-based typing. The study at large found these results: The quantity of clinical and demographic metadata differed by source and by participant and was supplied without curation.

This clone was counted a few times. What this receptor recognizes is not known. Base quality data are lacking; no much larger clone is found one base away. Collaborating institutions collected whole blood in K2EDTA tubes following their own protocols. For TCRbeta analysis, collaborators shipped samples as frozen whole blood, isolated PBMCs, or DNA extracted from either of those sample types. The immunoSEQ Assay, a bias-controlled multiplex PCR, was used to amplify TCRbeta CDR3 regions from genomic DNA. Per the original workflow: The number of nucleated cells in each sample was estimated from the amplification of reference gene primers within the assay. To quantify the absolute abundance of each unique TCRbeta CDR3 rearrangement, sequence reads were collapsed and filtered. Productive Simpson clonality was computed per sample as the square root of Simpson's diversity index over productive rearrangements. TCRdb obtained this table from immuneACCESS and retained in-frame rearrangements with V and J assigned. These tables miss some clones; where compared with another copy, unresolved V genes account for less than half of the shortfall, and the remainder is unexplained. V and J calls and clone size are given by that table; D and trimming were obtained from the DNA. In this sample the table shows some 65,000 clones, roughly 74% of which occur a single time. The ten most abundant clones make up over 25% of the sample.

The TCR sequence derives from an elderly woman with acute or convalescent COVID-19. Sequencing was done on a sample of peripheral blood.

The CDR3 loop reads CASSPSETGHQPQHF. The DNA reads TGTGCCAGCAGTCCCTCTGAGACAGGGCATCAGCCCCAGCATTTT. The chain couples TRBV6-5 to TRBJ1-5, with 7 middle bases fitting TRBD1. Unmatched junction bases come to 9, with V trimmed by 5 bases and J by 5 bases. CDR1 and CDR2, looked up from the germline V gene, are MNHEY and SVGAGI. The CDR3 runs 15 amino acids, cysteine and phenylalanine included. Only CDR3 DNA is held: 45 bases, read in frame from base 1.